This T cell receptor beta chain was sequenced for a study of blood T cell repertoires in COVID-19. Study context: Samples came from the United States, Italy and Spain, spanning acute and convalescent COVID-19. T cells, B-cell-depleted T cells, or PBMCs supplied cDNA or gDNA.

CDR3 length: 15 amino acids. Trimming removed 0 bases from V and 4 bases from J; junction bases left unmatched: 2. Per germline, CDR1 SGHNT and CDR2 YYREEE (reference sequence). Per the authors' pipeline: The authors estimated nucleated cell counts from reference gene primer amplification. Sequencing was performed with immunoSEQ multiplex PCR; in TCRdb, only in-frame clones are kept and a portion is missing. The DNA was the basis for D and trimming; V, J and clone size are from that table. Counted here are about 220,000 clones, approximately 84% occurring once; the ten biggest clones make up over 2.5%.

The sequence was obtained from a woman aged 25 to 45 who had recovered from COVID-19. Input material: peripheral blood. The rearrangement joins TRBV5-4 to TRBJ2-4, with TRBD1 matching over 9 bases. The CDR3 spells CASSLGGTGKNIQYF. For the CDR3, the DNA is TGTGCCAGCAGCTTGGGCGGGACAGGGAAAAACATTCAGTACTTC.